Described below is a single TCR beta chain sequence and its context. Its antigen is as yet unknown. Antigen-specific CD4+ T cells were expanded (with viral peptide pools) by the ViraFEST assay ahead of sequencing. The culture ran for 10 days, and then CD4+ T cells were isolated. Vaccinated participants had no history of SARS-CoV-2 infection and tested negative for nucleocapsid antibodies. The data were taken from a study of vaccination effects on CD4 cells after COVID-19. V gave up 4 bases and J gave up 1 base; unmatched junction bases: 3. The CDR3 consists of 14 residues. Germline V gene sequence: CDR1 SGHTS, CDR2 YDEGEE. Measured with immunoSEQ multiplex PCR; TCRdb has only the in-frame clones, and not every one. The sample holds 55,000 to 75,000 clones, 65% to 85% seen once.

The receptor comes from a human donor who received a COVID-19 vaccine. The sample here was CD4+ T cells from PBMCs cultured with HCoV-NL63 spike peptides, taken before COVID-19 vaccination. The chain combines TRBV5-8 with TRBJ2-5, with 8 bases matching TRBD1. The CDR3: CASSLTGGQETQYF. The CDR3, as DNA: TGTGCCAGCAGCCTTACAGGGGGCCAAGAGACCCAGTACTTC.